Listed below are T cell receptor beta chains from one sample, sequenced in a study of blood T cell repertoires in COVID-19. Sequenced by immunoSEQ multiplex PCR; TCRdb stores in-frame clones only, minus some. The table shows roughly 18,000 clones, with 80% occurring only once. The specimen sequenced was peripheral blood. The receptors shown here come from an elderly man with acute or convalescent COVID-19. The CDR3 runs from the conserved cysteine through the conserved F or W. The D gene is left open where the match is weak. For some rows the clone size is stated as once, few or many, or as a class when expanded; others skip it.

abundance,j_gene,v_gene,d_gene,CDR3aa,CDR3nt
NA,TRBJ1-4,TRBV4-1,NA,CASRPYRDGNEKLFF,TGCGCCAGCAGACCATACAGGGACGGTAATGAAAAACTGTTTTTT
NA,TRBJ2-3,TRBV6-5,TRBD2,CASSERGGPDTQYF,TGTGCCAGCAGCGAGCGGGGGGGCCCTGATACGCAGTATTTT
NA,TRBJ2-7,TRBV4-1,NA,CASSQVFGQIYEQYF,TGCGCCAGCAGCCAAGTCTTTGGACAGATCTACGAGCAGTACTTC
NA,TRBJ1-1,TRBV18,NA,CASSPPNRVMNTEAFF,TGTGCCAGCTCTCCTCCAAACAGGGTTATGAACACTGAAGCTTTCTTT
NA,TRBJ2-5,TRBV18,TRBD2,CASSTSGGIETQYF,TGTGCCAGCTCAACAAGCGGGGGAATAGAGACCCAGTACTTC
NA,TRBJ1-5,TRBV7-9,TRBD1,CASSRTGEQPQHF,TGTGCCAGCAGCCGGACAGGGGAACAGCCCCAGCATTTT
NA,TRBJ2-7,TRBV15,TRBD1,CATSRGQGRDEQYF,TGTGCCACCAGCAGGGGACAGGGGAGAGACGAGCAGTACTTC
NA,TRBJ1-4,TRBV5-1,NA,CASSFGGGATNEKLFF,TGCGCCAGCAGCTTTGGGGGAGGTGCAACTAATGAAAAACTGTTTTTT
NA,TRBJ1-1,TRBV30,TRBD1,CAWRWTGGNTEAFF,TGTGCCTGGAGGTGGACAGGGGGGAACACTGAAGCTTTCTTT
few,TRBJ1-2,TRBV19,NA,CASEGTGEYGYTF,TGTGCCAGTGAAGGGACTGGAGAATATGGCTACACCTTC
NA,TRBJ2-1,TRBV7-2,TRBD2,CASTGTSGGNEQFF,TGTGCCAGCACCGGGACTAGCGGGGGCAATGAGCAGTTCTTC
once,TRBJ1-2,TRBV9,TRBD1,CASLGTGVGGYTF,TGTGCCAGCCTAGGAACAGGGGTCGGTGGCTACACCTTC
NA,TRBJ2-7,TRBV19,TRBD1,CASTDGGQGYEQYF,TGTGCCAGTACCGACGGAGGACAGGGGTACGAGCAGTACTTC
NA,TRBJ2-5,TRBV6-2/TRBV6-3,NA,CASSYSNTFQETQYF,TGTGCCAGCAGTTACTCGAACACATTCCAAGAGACCCAGTACTTC
NA,TRBJ1-4,TRBV15,NA,CATSRELHRREKLFF,TGTGCCACCAGCAGAGAGCTTCATCGGCGGGAAAAACTGTTTTTT
NA,TRBJ2-5,TRBV7-2,TRBD2,CASSRTSGASGETQYF,TGTGCCAGCAGCCGGACTAGCGGGGCCTCCGGAGAGACCCAGTACTTC
NA,TRBJ1-2,TRBV19,NA,CASSILYGDYGYTF,TGTGCCAGTAGTATATTGTACGGGGACTATGGCTACACCTTC
NA,TRBJ1-2,TRBV7-9,TRBD1,CASSAGTGGDYGYTF,TGTGCCAGCAGCGCTGGGACAGGGGGCGACTATGGCTACACCTTC
NA,TRBJ2-7,TRBV5-6,NA,CASSLEGYSASYEQYF,TGTGCCAGCAGCTTGGAGGGGTACAGCGCCTCCTACGAGCAGTACTTC
NA,TRBJ1-4,TRBV12-3/TRBV12-4,TRBD1,CASSTGGKLFF,TGTGCCAGCAGTACAGGGGGAAAACTGTTTTTT
few,TRBJ1-1,TRBV2,NA,CASSEVVGAFF,TGTGCCAGCAGTGAAGTAGTTGGAGCTTTCTTT
NA,TRBJ1-1,TRBV12-3/TRBV12-4,NA,CASRSTSAFF,TGTGCCAGCAGAAGTACATCGGCTTTCTTT
NA,TRBJ1-1,TRBV6-5,NA,CASSYIAGTEAFF,TGTGCCAGCAGTTATATTGCCGGCACTGAAGCTTTCTTT
few,TRBJ1-6,TRBV6-5,TRBD1,CASSYTVRTGGSPLHF,TGTGCCAGCAGTTACACGGTGCGGACAGGGGGATCACCCCTCCACTTT
NA,TRBJ1-1,TRBV10-1,NA,CASRKRTLGITEAFF,TGCGCCAGCAGGAAACGGACACTGGGTATCACTGAAGCTTTCTTT
NA,TRBJ1-4,TRBV28,NA,CASRENEKLFF,TGTGCCAGCAGGGAGAATGAAAAACTGTTTTTT
NA,TRBJ2-6,TRBV14,TRBD1,CASSDLPGQGTGANVLTF,TGTGCCAGCAGCGACCTACCGGGACAGGGAACTGGGGCCAACGTCCTGACTTTC
NA,TRBJ1-4,TRBV7-8,NA,CASSLAWTVTNEKLFF,TGTGCCAGCAGCTTAGCCTGGACAGTAACTAATGAAAAACTGTTTTTT
once,TRBJ2-5,TRBV29-1,TRBD1,CSERTGKETQYF,TGCAGCGAAAGGACAGGGAAAGAGACCCAGTACTTC
NA,TRBJ1-2,TRBV11-2,TRBD1,CASSLGTDYNYGYTF,TGTGCCAGCAGCCTGGGGACAGATTATAACTATGGCTACACCTTC
NA,TRBJ2-7,TRBV19,NA,CASSIVGATYEQYF,TGTGCCAGTAGTATAGTTGGGGCAACCTACGAGCAGTACTTC
NA,TRBJ2-3,TRBV5-8,NA,CASTLRQPGDTQYF,TGTGCCAGCACCCTCAGACAACCTGGGGATACGCAGTATTTT
NA,TRBJ2-2,TRBV7-2,NA,CASSLEGRNTGELFF,TGTGCCAGCAGTTTGGAAGGGAGGAACACCGGGGAGCTGTTTTTT
NA,TRBJ2-7,TRBV7-9,TRBD1,CASSSPGTGDREQYF,TGTGCCAGCAGCTCCCCCGGGACAGGGGATAGGGAGCAGTACTTC
NA,TRBJ1-4,TRBV3-1/TRBV3-2,TRBD1,CASSPGGAGEKLFF,TGTGCCAGCAGCCCAGGGGGCGCGGGGGAAAAACTGTTTTTT
NA,TRBJ1-2,TRBV9,NA,CASSVGMGQANYGYTF,TGTGCCAGCAGCGTAGGTATGGGCCAGGCGAACTATGGCTACACCTTC
NA,TRBJ1-2,TRBV27,TRBD1,CASSSNSRGSNYGYTF,TGTGCCAGCAGTTCCAACTCCAGGGGGTCTAACTATGGCTACACCTTC
NA,TRBJ1-1,TRBV7-9,TRBD1,CASSFGQGRAEAFF,TGTGCCAGCAGCTTTGGACAGGGGAGGGCTGAAGCTTTCTTT
NA,TRBJ1-1,TRBV2,TRBD1,CASSELYNRGLNTEAFF,TGTGCCAGCAGTGAACTCTATAACAGGGGTCTGAACACTGAAGCTTTCTTT
NA,TRBJ1-4,TRBV5-1,NA,CASSFRGTNEKLFF,TGCGCCAGCAGCTTTAGGGGGACAAATGAAAAACTGTTTTTT
NA,TRBJ2-3,TRBV6-2/TRBV6-3,NA,CASSYVSTDTQYF,TGTGCCAGCAGTTACGTAAGCACAGATACGCAGTATTTT
NA,TRBJ2-7,TRBV27,TRBD1,CASSLLPGTGGYEQYF,TGTGCCAGCAGTTTACTCCCCGGGACAGGGGGCTACGAGCAGTACTTC
NA,TRBJ1-1,TRBV6-1,NA,CASRPQGGTEAFF,TGTGCCAGCAGGCCACAGGGAGGGACTGAAGCTTTCTTT
NA,TRBJ1-1,TRBV19,TRBD1,CATLDRVSAEAFF,TGTGCCACTCTAGACAGGGTGAGCGCTGAAGCTTTCTTT
NA,TRBJ1-1,TRBV7-9,NA,CASSLALNSEAFF,TGTGCCAGCAGCTTAGCGCTGAACAGTGAAGCTTTCTTT
NA,TRBJ2-5,TRBV5-1,TRBD2,CASSPGLAGKETQYF,TGCGCCAGCAGCCCGGGACTAGCGGGGAAAGAGACCCAGTACTTC
few,TRBJ1-1,TRBV5-6,NA,CASSLAAGVPNTEAFF,TGTGCCAGCAGCTTGGCGGCAGGGGTGCCGAACACTGAAGCTTTCTTT
NA,TRBJ1-2,TRBV6-6,TRBD1,CASSYYRDRGGGYTF,TGTGCCAGCAGTTACTACCGGGACAGGGGAGGAGGCTACACCTTC
NA,TRBJ2-2,TRBV6-5,NA,CASTYGGLNTGELFF,TGTGCCAGCACCTACGGGGGGCTGAACACCGGGGAGCTGTTTTTT
NA,TRBJ1-2,TRBV6-2/TRBV6-3,TRBD1,CASSYPDRGPFSYGYTF,TGTGCCAGCAGTTACCCGGACAGGGGGCCTTTCAGCTATGGCTACACCTTC
NA,TRBJ1-1,TRBV7-2,NA,CASSPNLGLNTEAFF,TGTGCCAGCAGCCCGAACCTTGGGCTCAACACTGAAGCTTTCTTT
NA,TRBJ1-2,TRBV9,NA,CASSARGLSYGYTF,TGTGCCAGCAGCGCCAGGGGTTTAAGCTATGGCTACACCTTC